This T cell receptor beta chain was captured in a study of blood T cell repertoires in COVID-19. Study-level information: The samples span acute and convalescent COVID-19 from the United States, Italy and Spain. T cells, B-cell-depleted T cells, or PBMCs provided the cDNA or gDNA that served as material.

The V gene lost 6 bases and the J gene lost 7 bases, with 12 bases spanning the gap. Germline lookup yields CDR1 MNHEY and CDR2 SVGAGI. CDR3 length equals 12 residues. Assay used: immunoSEQ multiplex PCR; TCRdb lists only in-frame clones, some missing. Among 45,000 to 65,000 clones listed, 90% were seen once. The receptor's source is a woman at least 80 years old with acute or convalescent COVID-19. The chain joins TRBV6-5 to TRBJ1-2; D perhaps matches TRBD1 (5 bases). The sequenced sample consisted of peripheral blood. In DNA, the CDR3 is TGTGCCAGCAGGCCAGGGTCCGGTGGCTACACCTTC. Protein product: CASRPGSGGYTF.